This TCR beta chain is drawn from a study of blood T cell repertoires in COVID-19. Background on the study: Researchers got acute and convalescent COVID-19 samples from the United States, Italy and Spain. T cells, B-cell-depleted T cells, or PBMCs supplied cDNA or gDNA.

In the source study's methods: Reference gene primer amplification yielded estimated nucleated cell counts. Using immunoSEQ multiplex PCR, the repertoire was profiled, and TCRdb retains in-frame clones only, with some absent. V, J and clone size were drawn from that table, and D and trimming were deduced from the DNA. The sample consists of about 150,000 clones, around 84% of them appearing once. The CDR3 extends over 16 amino acids. Germline CDR1 reads LGHDT; CDR2 reads YNNKEL (reference sequence). The J segment lost 2 bases and the V segment lost 4 bases, leaving 4 bases of the junction unmatched. The sequence was collected from a man at least 80 years old with acute or convalescent COVID-19. This chain links TRBV3-1 (or the pseudogene TRBV3-2) with TRBJ1-6; 8 nucleotides line up with TRBD1. The sequencing sample was made of peripheral blood. DNA of the CDR3: TGTGCCAGCAGCCCTGGACAGGGCACCTATAATTCACCCCTCCACTTT. Its translation is CASSPGQGTYNSPLHF.